The 16 T cell receptor beta chains listed next were all sequenced from one sample in a study of blood T cell repertoires in COVID-19. Repertoires were generated with immunoSEQ multiplex PCR, while TCRdb's copy carries only in-frame clones and drops some. The repertoire holds approximately 99,000 clones, with 88% as singletons. Sequenced input: peripheral blood. Receptor source: a human donor in a cohort sampled during active COVID-19.

V is TRBV6-6 and J is TRBJ1-4; TRBD1 matches at 8 bases. The CDR3 totals 20 residues. With 5 bases clipped from V and 7 bases from J, the junction kept 24 bases outside the gene matches. Per germline, CDR1 MNHNY and CDR2 SVGAGI (reference sequence). The CDR3 loop reads CASSPQMRQGKGITSEKLFF. For the CDR3, the DNA is TGTGCCAGCAGTCCCCAAATGAGACAGGGGAAAGGGATAACGAGTGAAAAACTGTTTTTT.

This clone has only one observation. Within the sample, other DNA sequences also encode this same CDR3. This CDR3 reads CASSPRGQETQYF. Written as DNA, the CDR3 is TGCGCCAGCAGCCCCCGGGGCCAAGAGACCCAGTACTTC. This sequence joins TRBV10-2 and TRBJ2-5; D possibly corresponds to TRBD2 (5 bases). Germline lookup yields CDR1 WSHSY and CDR2 SAAADI. Trimming removed 6 bases at V and 1 base at J, with 9 bases between. The CDR3 runs 13 residues.

This chain joins TRBV18 and TRBJ2-5; 7 bases map to TRBD1. CDR1 is KGHSH and CDR2 is LQKENI in the germline V gene. This CDR3 has 16 amino acids. Germline trimming cut 0 bases from V and 4 bases from J; bases unmatched to any gene: 8. CDR3: CASSPPSQGVRETQYF. The CDR3 DNA reads TGTGCCAGCTCACCACCTAGCCAGGGGGTCCGAGAGACCCAGTACTTC.

The chain combines TRBV23-1 with TRBJ2-4; 8 bases map to TRBD2. TRBV23-1 carries the ORF label, with uncertain function. Losses at the gene ends were 4 bases for V and 0 bases for J; bases not matched to a gene: 14. CDR3 size: 19 residues. This CDR3 reads CASSLRGSGSDLAKNIQYF. CDR3 sequence (DNA): TGCGCCAGCAGTCTCCGAGGAAGCGGGAGTGATCTAGCCAAAAACATTCAGTACTTC.

The V call is TRBV4-2, the J call TRBJ1-6; D gene unclear. Germline-derived CDR1 and CDR2 are LGHNA and YNFKEQ. Trimming shortened V by 0 bases and J by 9 bases, and 12 bases separated the two germline ends. There are 15 residues in the CDR3. CDR3 amino acids: CASSQDKSGVSPLHF. The CDR3 nucleotides are TGTGCCAGCAGCCAAGATAAATCCGGGGTTTCACCCCTCCACTTT.

CDR3 nucleotide sequence: TGTGCCAGCAGCCCCGAACCGGGACTAGCCGACTACGAGCAGTACTTC. Amino acids: CASSPEPGLADYEQYF. This rearrangement joins TRBV7-6 to TRBJ2-7; 9 nucleotides match TRBD2. Germline values: CDR1 SGHVS, CDR2 FNYEAQ. With 5 bases clipped from V and 3 bases from J, the junction kept 11 bases outside the gene matches. This CDR3 is built from 16 residues.

V gene TRBV11-2 combines with J gene TRBJ2-5; 7 nucleotides agree with TRBD2. V lost 4 bases, J lost 2 bases, and 1 base stayed unmatched. There are 13 residues in the CDR3. CDR1 SGHAT and CDR2 FQNNGV come from the germline V gene. CDR3 amino acids: CASSSREQETQYF. The CDR3 nucleotides are TGTGCCAGCAGCTCGCGGGAGCAAGAGACCCAGTACTTC.

This chain uses TRBV7-6 with TRBJ2-1; D is perhaps TRBD1 (6 bases). The length of the CDR3 is 16 residues. The V end lost 8 bases, the J end lost 0 bases, and 17 bases lay between the germline ends. Germline CDR1 reads SGHVS; CDR2 reads FNYEAQ. This CDR3 is CASYPGALISYNEQFF. The CDR3 coding sequence is TGTGCCAGCTACCCAGGGGCGCTAATCTCCTACAATGAGCAGTTCTTC. Combining the CDR3 with reference TRBV7-6 and TRBJ2-1 gives the whole variable domain GAGVSQSPRYKVTKRGQDVALRCDPISGHVSLYWYRQALGQGPEFLTYFNYEAQQDKSGLPNDRFSAERPEGSISTLTIQRTEQRDSAMYRCASYPGALISYNEQFFGPGTRLTVL.

The J gene is TRBJ2-7, the V gene TRBV13; TRBD1 aligns across 7 bases. CDR3 length: 13 amino acids. Germline CDR1 and CDR2: PRHDT and FYEKMQ (reference sequence). V shed 2 bases and J 6 bases; nucleotides not matched to a gene: 4. CDR3 residues: CASSLQGVAEQYF. In nucleotides, the CDR3 is TGTGCCAGCAGCTTACAGGGGGTCGCCGAGCAGTACTTC.

J is TRBJ2-5 and V is TRBV5-6; D remains ambiguous. V lost 1 base and J lost 2, with 9 bases in between. The germline V gene encodes CDR1 SGHDT and CDR2 YYEEEE. CDR3 size: 14 residues. The CDR3 DNA is TGTGCCAGCAGCTTGACCGGGTCGCAAGAGACCCAGTACTTC. This codes for CASSLTGSQETQYF.

The rearrangement joins TRBV7-9 to TRBJ2-7; 9 bases are shared with TRBD2. Trimming cost V 4 bases and J 3 bases; bases outside gene matches: 7. The CDR3 spans 15 residues. The germline gives CDR1 SEHNR, CDR2 FQNEAQ (reference sequence). The CDR3 sequence: CASSSPGLAIYEQYF. The CDR3 DNA follows: TGTGCCAGCAGCTCCCCGGGACTAGCTATCTACGAGCAGTACTTC.

This clone was seen more than once but under ten times. The chain recombines TRBV30 with TRBJ2-3; D is undetermined. The germline V gene has CDR1 GTSNPN and CDR2 SVGIG (reference sequence). V gave up 0 bases and J gave up 5 bases, with 6 bases separating them. The CDR3 consists of 12 residues. The CDR3 nucleotides read TGTGCCTGGAGTGTAGGCGGAGATACGCAGTATTTT. This encodes CAWSVGGDTQYF.

This clone appeared a single time. The rearrangement links TRBV6-2 or TRBV6-3 to TRBJ1-6; 8 bases align to TRBD1. Per germline, CDR1 MNHEY and CDR2 SVGEGT. This CDR3 spans 15 amino acids. Trimming cost V 3 bases and J 7 bases; bases outside gene matches: 5. For the CDR3, the DNA is TGTGCCAGCAGTTATATGGGACAGGACAATTCACCCCTCCACTTT. Amino acid sequence: CASSYMGQDNSPLHF.

The chain joins TRBV5-5 to TRBJ1-6; TRBD1 aligns across 9 bases. The germline V gene encodes CDR1 SGHKS and CDR2 YYEKEE (reference sequence). Losses at the gene ends were 4 bases for V and 5 bases for J; bases not matched to a gene: 10. The CDR3 has 17 residues. In nucleotides, the CDR3 is TGTGCCAGCAGCCCCCCACGGACAGGGGACGATAATTCACCCCTCCACTTT. Its translation is CASSPPRTGDDNSPLHF.

The chain combines TRBV7-6 with TRBJ2-7, with 7 bases fitting TRBD2. The CDR3 is 18 residues long. V dropped 1 base and J dropped 0; count of bases not matched to a gene: 12. Germline V gene sequence: CDR1 SGHVS, CDR2 FNYEAQ. CDR3 bases: TGTGCCAGCAGCTTAGAACTAGCGCAAGTGGGGGGCTCCTACGAGCAGTACTTC. Translation gives CASSLELAQVGGSYEQYF.

Comments on this clone: The junction shows a germline mismatch at one end, possibly a read error. The chain uses TRBV5-1 and TRBJ2-7; no clear D gene. Germline V gene sequence: CDR1 SGHRS, CDR2 YFSETQ. The CDR3 is made up of 11 amino acids. As DNA, the CDR3 is TGCGCCAGCAAGAGAGAAGGTGACTGGCGCTTC. Its protein is CASKREGDWRF. The full variable domain, completed using reference TRBV5-1 and TRBJ2-7, is KAGVTQTPRYLIKTRGQQVTLSCSPISGHRSVSWYQQTPGQGLQFLFEYFSETQRNKGNFPGRFSGRQFSNSRSEMNVSTLELGDSALYLCASKREGDWRFGPGTRLTVT.